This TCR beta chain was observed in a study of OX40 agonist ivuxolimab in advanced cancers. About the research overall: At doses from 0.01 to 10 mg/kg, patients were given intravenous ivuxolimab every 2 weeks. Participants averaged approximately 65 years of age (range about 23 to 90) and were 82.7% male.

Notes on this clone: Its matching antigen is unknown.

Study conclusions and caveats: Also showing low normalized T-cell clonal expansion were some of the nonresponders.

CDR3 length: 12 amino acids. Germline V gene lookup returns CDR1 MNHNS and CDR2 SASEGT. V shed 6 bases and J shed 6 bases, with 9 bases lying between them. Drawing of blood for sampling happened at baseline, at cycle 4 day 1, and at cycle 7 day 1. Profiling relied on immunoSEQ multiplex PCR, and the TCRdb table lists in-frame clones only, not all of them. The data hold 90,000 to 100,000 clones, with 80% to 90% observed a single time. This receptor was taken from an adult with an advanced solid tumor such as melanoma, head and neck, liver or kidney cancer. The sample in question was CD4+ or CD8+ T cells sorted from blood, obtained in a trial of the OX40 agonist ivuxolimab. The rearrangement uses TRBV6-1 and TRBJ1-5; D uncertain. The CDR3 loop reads CASSEGLQPQHF. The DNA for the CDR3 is TGTGCCAGCAGCGAGGGTCTTCAGCCCCAGCATTTT.